These 24 T cell receptor beta chains came from one sample sequenced in a study of cytomegalovirus exposure and HLA in healthy donors. Primers for the PCR totalled 60 Vbeta and 13 Jbeta. Sequenced by immunoSEQ multiplex PCR; TCRdb stores in-frame clones only, minus some. In the table there are around 62,000 clones, around four fifths of which are singletons. Sample: PBMCs. The receptors come from a middle-aged man in good health and CMV-seronegative.

The rearrangement joins TRBV7-2 to TRBJ1-3; D is ambiguous. Trimming shortened V by 1 base and J by 2 bases, and 6 bases separated the two germline ends. The CDR3 has 14 amino acids. CDR1 and CDR2 (germline): SGHTA, FQGNSA. DNA of the CDR3: TGTGCCAGCAGCTTAGACATAACTGGAAACACCATATATTTT. It specifies CASSLDITGNTIYF.

This rearrangement joins TRBV7-9 to TRBJ1-2; D ambiguous. CDR3 length equals 14 residues. V dropped 1 base and J dropped 8 bases, with 14 bases sitting between them. Per germline, CDR1 SEHNR and CDR2 FQNEAQ (reference sequence). The CDR3 DNA sequence: TGTGCCAGCAGCTTAGTCCGGGATCCCTGGGGCTACACCTTC. Translation: CASSLVRDPWGYTF.

This chain uses TRBV7-3 with TRBJ2-2; 10 bases agree with TRBD2. The CDR3 runs 18 residues. CDR1 and CDR2 from the germline V gene are SGHTA and FQGTGA. V was pared by 1 base and J by 6 bases, with 11 bases of the junction left unmatched. CDR3 sequence (DNA): TGTGCCAGCAGCTTAATTCCAGCGGGGGGGAGTTACGCCGGGGAGCTGTTTTTT. As protein: CASSLIPAGGSYAGELFF.

CDR3: CASSLGTGNQPQHF. For the CDR3, the DNA is TGTGCCAGCAGCCTGGGGACAGGCAATCAGCCCCAGCATTTT. The chain links TRBV28 to TRBJ1-5, with 7 bases aligning to TRBD1. Trimming at V came to 6 bases and at J to 2 bases, leaving 4 bases not matched to a gene. This CDR3 contains 14 residues. From germline, CDR1 is MDHEN and CDR2 SYDVKM.

In its sample, this clone was seen a few times. The chain links TRBV7-9 to TRBJ2-7, with unresolved D. The V end was cut by 5 bases, the J end by 2 bases, with 4 bases between. The CDR3 spans 11 residues. CDR1 SEHNR and CDR2 FQNEAQ come from the germline V gene (reference sequence). In nucleotides, the CDR3 is TGTGCCAGCAGCGGAGCCTACGAGCAGTACTTC. This codes for CASSGAYEQYF. Looking up the rest from reference TRBV7-9 and TRBJ2-7 gives the full variable domain: DTGVSQNPRHKITKRGQNVTFRCDPISEHNRLYWYRQTLGQGPEFLTYFQNEAQLEKSRLLSDRFSAERPKGSFSTLEIQRTEQGDSAMYLCASSGAYEQYFGPGTRLTVT.

V and J are TRBV11-2 and TRBJ2-7; 14 nucleotides line up with TRBD2. Per the germline V gene, CDR1 is SGHAT and CDR2 is FQNNGV. The CDR3 has 16 residues. The trim removed 6 bases at V and 9 bases at J, leaving 13 bases unmatched. The CDR3 DNA reads TGTGCCAGCAGTTCAATCGGGACTAGCGGGGGCCTTGCGCAGTACTTC. The encoded protein is CASSSIGTSGGLAQYF.

The DNA for the CDR3 is TGTGCCAGCAGTTTACAGGCTTACAATGAGCAGTTCTTC. This sequence encodes CASSLQAYNEQFF. The rearrangement links TRBV28 to TRBJ2-1; D not certain. From germline, CDR1 is MDHEN and CDR2 SYDVKM. The CDR3 consists of 13 residues. V lost 2 bases and J lost 4, with 6 bases in between.

This chain joins TRBV28 and TRBJ1-4; D uncertain. Between the trimmed V and J ends, which lost 7 bases and 7 bases, there was a span of 7 bases. The CDR3 is 11 residues long. The germline V gene has CDR1 MDHEN and CDR2 SYDVKM. Written as DNA, the CDR3 is TGTGCCAGCACTCCAGGTGAAAAACTGTTTTTT. Translating gives CASTPGEKLFF.

The rearrangement uses TRBV5-5 and TRBJ1-3; 7 bases map to TRBD1. CDR1 is SGHKS and CDR2 is YYEKEE in the germline V gene (reference sequence). The junction had 7 bases not matched to a gene; V was cut back by 2 bases and J by 2 bases. This CDR3 has 16 amino acids. The CDR3, as DNA: TGTGCCAGCAGCTTAGGACAGGATCGAGCTGGAAACACCATATATTTT. Protein: CASSLGQDRAGNTIYF.

The CDR3 spells CASSIASSPLHF. CDR3 DNA sequence: TGTGCCAGTAGTATAGCGAGTTCACCCCTCCACTTT. The chain recombines TRBV19 with TRBJ1-6, with D unresolved. CDR1 is LNHDA and CDR2 is SQIVND in the germline V gene (reference sequence). Trimming left V 1 base short and J 9 bases short, with 4 bases between. This CDR3 comprises 12 residues.

About this clone: This same CDR3 is encoded by further DNA sequences in the sample. The rearrangement joins TRBV2 to TRBJ2-3, with 8 positions matching TRBD2. Germline V CDR1 and CDR2: SNHLY, FYNNEI. The CDR3 runs 14 residues. The junction had 7 bases not matched to a gene; V was cut back by 5 bases and J by 6 bases. The DNA for the CDR3 is TGTGCCAGCAGTCCGCTCCGGGGGGGGGATACGCAGTATTTT. Amino acids: CASSPLRGGDTQYF.

The chain joins TRBV10-2 to TRBJ1-1, with D perhaps matching TRBD1 (5 bases). Per germline, CDR1 WSHSY and CDR2 SAAADI. Trimming removed 0 bases at V and 3 bases at J, with 11 bases between. CDR3 size: 15 residues. The CDR3 region is CASSESRGRHTEAFF. The CDR3 DNA reads TGCGCCAGCAGTGAGTCTCGGGGGAGGCACACTGAAGCTTTCTTT.

This chain joins TRBV14 and TRBJ1-1; D not resolved. Germline values: CDR1 SGHDN, CDR2 FVKESK. V lost 6 bases, J lost 1 base, and 9 bases lay in between. The CDR3 loop spans 13 amino acids. The chain's CDR3 is CASRPYWNTEAFF. CDR3 nucleotides: TGTGCCAGCAGGCCCTACTGGAACACTGAAGCTTTCTTT. Combining the CDR3 with reference TRBV14 and TRBJ1-1 gives the whole variable domain EAGVTQFPSHSVIEKGQTVTLRCDPISGHDNLYWYRRVMGKEIKFLLHFVKESKQDESGMPNNRFLAERTGGTYSTLKVQPAELEDSGVYFCASRPYWNTEAFFGQGTRLTVV.

This clone was seen once. The J gene is TRBJ1-2, the V gene TRBV19; 7 nucleotides match TRBD1. Germline V gene data show CDR1 as LNHDA and CDR2 as SQIVND (reference sequence). V was clipped by 3 bases and J by 4 bases; unmatched bases: 5. The CDR3 is 14 amino acids. The CDR3 DNA sequence: TGTGCCAGTAGTATTTTGGCAGGGGGCTATGGCTACACCTTC. It codes for CASSILAGGYGYTF.

V and J are TRBV28 and TRBJ1-5, with unresolved D. Per the germline V gene, CDR1 is MDHEN and CDR2 is SYDVKM. This CDR3 spans 16 amino acids. V was shortened by 6 bases and J by 4 bases, with 19 bases between the two germline ends. The DNA of the CDR3 is TGTGCCAGCAGGCAAAAGTCCGGCAGACTAAATCAGCCCCAGCATTTT. Its translation is CASRQKSGRLNQPQHF.

V gene TRBV13 combines with J gene TRBJ2-5; maybe TRBD1 (5 bases). CDR1 and CDR2 (germline): PRHDT, FYEKMQ (reference sequence). The CDR3 length is 14 residues. The germline V and J ends were trimmed by 2 bases and 4 bases, with 11 bases remaining between them. CDR3: CASSLNLRAETQYF. In DNA form, the CDR3 reads TGTGCCAGCAGCTTAAACCTCAGGGCAGAGACCCAGTACTTC.

In this sample, this clone turned up a few times. The chain has TRBV14 and TRBJ2-7; weak D call: TRBD1 (6 bases). The V gene lost 4 bases and the J gene lost 3 bases, with 10 bases spanning the gap. Per germline, CDR1 SGHDN and CDR2 FVKESK. The CDR3 loop spans 13 amino acids. CDR3 sequence: CASSLGTHYEQYF. In DNA, the CDR3 is TGTGCCAGCAGCCTCGGGACACACTACGAGCAGTACTTC.

V gene TRBV6-5 combines with J gene TRBJ1-5; D not certain. V was clipped by 0 bases and J by 2 bases, with 8 bases between them. The germline V gene encodes CDR1 MNHEY and CDR2 SVGAGI. This CDR3 comprises 15 residues. CDR3 sequence reads: CASSYSITRNQPQHF. In DNA, the CDR3 is TGTGCCAGCAGTTACTCGATAACTCGCAATCAGCCCCAGCATTTT.

The genes are TRBV18 and TRBJ2-7; 10 nucleotides match TRBD1. Germline trimming cut 3 bases from V and 2 bases from J; bases unmatched to any gene: 13. This CDR3 spans 18 amino acids. Germline V gene sequence: CDR1 KGHSH, CDR2 LQKENI. The CDR3: CASSPAATGQGRPYEQYF. The CDR3 region has the DNA TGTGCCAGCTCACCGGCCGCCACGGGACAGGGGCGGCCCTACGAGCAGTACTTC.

The chain uses TRBV2 and TRBJ2-3, with 8 bases lining up with TRBD1. CDR1 and CDR2 (germline): SNHLY, FYNNEI. This CDR3 region has 13 residues. With V trimmed by 4 bases and J by 3 bases, 0 bases remained unmatched. CDR3 sequence (DNA): TGTGCCAGCAGTGGACAGGGGACAGATACGCAGTATTTT. It encodes CASSGQGTDTQYF. Together with reference TRBV2 and TRBJ2-3, the CDR3 gives the full variable domain: EPEVTQTPSHQVTQMGQEVILRCVPISNHLYFYWYRQILGQKVEFLVSFYNNEISEKSEIFDDQFSVERPDGSNFTLKIRSTKLEDSAMYFCASSGQGTDTQYFGPGTRLTVL.

The chain employs TRBV11-2 and TRBJ2-2, with 11 bases lining up with TRBD2. CDR3 size: 17 residues. Germline V gene sequence: CDR1 SGHAT, CDR2 FQNNGV. After removal of 5 bases from V and 4 bases from J, the junction contained 9 bases not matched to a gene. The CDR3, as DNA: TGTGCCAGCAGCGGTCGGACTAGCGGGCGCTTCACCGGGGAGCTGTTTTTT. Amino acids: CASSGRTSGRFTGELFF.

V is TRBV2 and J is TRBJ2-1, with a possible D match to TRBD2 (6 bases). CDR1 is SNHLY and CDR2 is FYNNEI in the germline V gene. Trimming removed 10 bases from V and 7 bases from J, with 23 bases in between. The CDR3 contains 15 residues. The CDR3 DNA is TGTGCCATCATTAAGGACGCGGGAAAAGCAAATGAGCAGTTCTTC. It yields the protein CAIIKDAGKANEQFF.

V and J are TRBV6-1 and TRBJ1-4, with D possibly matching TRBD1 (6 bases). The CDR3 contains 13 residues. The germline V gene has CDR1 MNHNS and CDR2 SASEGT. The V end was cut by 6 bases, the J end by 10 bases, with 15 bases between. The DNA for the CDR3 is TGTGCCAGCAGCCCTACAGGGTTCGGAAAACTGTTTTTT. Translation: CASSPTGFGKLFF.

The J gene is TRBJ2-7, the V gene TRBV10-3; possible D gene TRBD1, 6 bases. Germline assignment: CDR1 ENHRY and CDR2 SYGVKD. The V and J ends lost 3 bases and 5 bases respectively, with 14 bases between them. CDR3 length equals 14 residues. The CDR3 region has the DNA TGTGCCATCAGTGATCAGGGGAGAGTCAACGAGCAGTACTTC. It is translated as CAISDQGRVNEQYF.